The clone carrying this TCR beta chain appeared many times. CDR1 and CDR2 from the germline V gene are SGHRS and YFSETQ. The CDR3 is made up of 16 amino acids. The V gene end was trimmed by 4 bases and the J gene end by 2 bases; junction bases not matched to a gene: 10. The sample originates from a study of CD8+CD57+ T cells in acquired aplastic anemia. It was genomic DNA that served as the template for profiling TCR beta VDJ and CDR3. Via MiXCR, TCRdb re-called the reads, giving one row per CDR3 protein. Seen here are about 220,000 distinct CDR3 sequences, approximately 35% observed once, and the top ten hold 1% to 1.3%.

The origin of this receptor is a human donor in good health, serving as a control. The V call is TRBV5-1, the J call TRBJ1-1, with TRBD1 matching over 8 bases. The sequencing sample was made of sorted CD4+, CD8+, or CD8+CD57+ T cells (not recorded which) from PBMCs. CDR3 in amino acids: CASSPRTGSANTEAFF. DNA for the CDR3: TGCGCCAGCAGCCCCAGGACAGGGTCAGCCAACACTGAAGCTTTCTTT.